This T cell receptor (beta chain) was found in a study of T cells in Graves' hyperthyroidism and ophthalmopathy (dated by TCRdb to about 2019). Study-wide context: Peripheral blood samples were taken at the time of initial diagnosis, prior to any treatment. The paper reports TCR Vbeta CDR3 sequencing of some 140 peripheral blood samples: approximately 41 ophthalmopathy, about 75 hyperthyroidism and about 17 progressor patients. The roughly 99 discovery patients were divided at random into training and test sets in a 7:3 ratio. In several Graves' hyperthyroidism patients, the study also compared T-cell repertoires from thyroid tissue with T-cell repertoires from blood. After blood sampling, hyperthyroidism patients were treated with methimazole at a starting dose of 30 mg daily, and ophthalmopathy patients were treated with high-dose intravenous methylprednisolone. An independent validation cohort of fewer than 20 hyperthyroidism patients and about 15 patients who later progressed to ophthalmopathy tested prospective prediction of ophthalmopathy. TCR V-J signatures able to tell the groups apart were searched for in a discovery cohort of 95 to 100 patients, of whom around 43 had Graves' ophthalmopathy and around 57 had stable Graves' hyperthyroidism. What the study reported, not specific to this receptor: Ophthalmopathy was separated from stable hyperthyroidism by a 13 V-J signature model, with about 88% sensitivity and roughly 81% specificity obtained in cross-validation and 80%/75% obtained in testing. Sample size was not statistically predetermined, and investigators were not blinded to group allocation. In validation, the model predicted progression to ophthalmopathy a median of roughly six months before onset, with roughly 68% sensitivity and 72.22% specificity. Most expanded thyroid clonotypes (frequency above 0.001) were also detected in blood, a finding suggesting that blood repertoires may reflect thyroid immune responses.

At least ten counts were recorded for this clonotype. Its binding antigen is unknown. The input lacks base qualities; no much larger clone sits a single base away. Via the germline V gene, CDR1 is SGHRS and CDR2 YFSETQ. Measured from the cysteine to the phenylalanine, the CDR3 is 14 residues long. Of all the DNA, just the CDR3 is kept, 42 bases in frame from base 1. From V the trimming removes 4 bases and from J it removes 3 bases, while the gene matches leave 6 bases of the junction unaccounted for. The TCR beta CDR3 regions were amplified from RNA transcripts. For the first round of RT-PCR on the TCR CDR3, the HTBI primer set was used together with the Qiagen OneStep RT-PCR kit. Libraries were constructed in a second round of multiplex PCR, after which size selection and purification were performed. The libraries were sequenced on an Illumina HiSeq2000 using paired-end 100 bp reads. In the source study's methods: SOAPnuke was used to process the raw data, removing reads that contained adapters or uncalled bases, had a mean Phred below 15, or lacked an exact match to the constant primer or identifier. COPE v1.2.5 was used to merge the high-quality paired reads, and each unique nucleotide sequence was defined as a clonotype. MiTCR v1.1 was used to align clonotypes to the IMGT TRBV, TRBD and TRBJ reference segments. The analysis was restricted to V-J combinations with a frequency above 0.0001, which together covered 99.2% of the repertoires. A TCS score was defined as the ratio of F50 (clonal expansion) to E x V (chaos), with BLOSUM62-based TCRdist applied between CDR3 peptides within each V-J. Welch's t-statistics and random forest reduced around 550 V-J features to roughly 13, which were used in a naive Bayes classifier (R e1071). TCRdb reran the public reads through fastp at Q25 and MiXCR, keeping productive beta chains. Records with the same CDR3 protein are collapsed into one entry carrying the most frequent genes and DNA. These V and J calls derive from TCRdb rather than the authors' analysis. The sample table shows 700,000 or so distinct CDR3 sequences, and about 16% are seen once. Of the sample, over 7.5% falls within the top ten clones.

A patient counted as having stable Graves' hyperthyroidism if no progression to ophthalmopathy occurred over 18 months of follow-up. Hyperthyroidism patients were newly diagnosed, with disease duration under 2 months, and aged 18 to 65 years. Exclusion was applied to patients with uncontrolled infections, other autoimmune diseases, pregnancy or lactation. Diagnoses relied on clinical symptoms, serum thyroxine and TRAb, thyroid ultrasound and orbital computed tomography. PBMCs were separated from roughly 10 ml of fresh peripheral blood using Ficoll-Paque density gradient centrifugation. Trizol reagent was used to extract total RNA, and RNA quality was then checked on an Agilent 2100 Bioanalyzer.

The sequencing input was blood. The rearranged segments are TRBV5-1 and TRBJ1-1, with 7 middle bases fitting TRBD1. The origin of this receptor is a man aged 18 to 30 with Graves' hyperthyroidism. This receptor has the CDR3 CASSSNTGDTEAFF. The sequence in DNA is TGCGCCAGCAGCAGTAATACAGGGGACACTGAAGCTTTCTTT.